This TCR beta chain was documented in a study of patients and donors after allogeneic stem cell transplantation. The germline gives CDR1 MNHEY, CDR2 SVGAGI. Trimming removed 5 bases at V and 11 bases at J, with 15 bases between. The CDR3 covers 12 residues. Each CDR3 protein is one row after TCRdb ran MiXCR on the RT-PCR reads. The data show some 87,000 distinct CDR3 sequences, around 48% seen once. The source is a human donor who was either an allogeneic HSCT recipient or a stem cell or donor lymphocyte infusion donor (not recorded which). It is not recorded whose cells these are; they may come from a transplant donor. The genes are TRBV6-5 and TRBJ1-1; D unclear. Sequencing was performed on blood, either unsorted or a sorted T cell fraction (not recorded which). The CDR3 DNA sequence: TGTGCCAGCAGTGACCCTGGACGGTTGGCTTTCTTT. This codes for CASSDPGRLAFF.